This TCR beta chain was sequenced during a study of blood T cell repertoires in COVID-19. Study-wide context: Acute and convalescent COVID-19 samples came from the United States, Italy and Spain. PBMCs, B-cell-depleted T cells, or T cells were the source of the cDNA or gDNA that made up the material.

CDR1 and CDR2 (germline): GTSNPN, SVGIG (reference sequence). V was pared by 5 bases and J by 4 bases, with 12 bases between. The CDR3 contains 13 residues. In the authors' workflow: Amplifying reference gene primers gave estimates of nucleated cell counts. Sequenced by immunoSEQ multiplex PCR; TCRdb stores in-frame clones only, minus some. D and trimming were read from the DNA, whereas the V and J calls and clone size are those reported in that table. The table records about 81,000 clones, about 88% of them present only once. There are a few counts of this clone. The sample taken for sequencing was peripheral blood. The V gene is TRBV30, the J gene TRBJ1-5; TRBD1 might be the D (6 bases). The source is an older man with active or convalescent COVID-19. CDR3 in amino acids: CAWSGTGNQPQHF. Here the CDR3 DNA reads TGTGCCTGGTCTGGTACAGGGAATCAGCCCCAGCATTTT.